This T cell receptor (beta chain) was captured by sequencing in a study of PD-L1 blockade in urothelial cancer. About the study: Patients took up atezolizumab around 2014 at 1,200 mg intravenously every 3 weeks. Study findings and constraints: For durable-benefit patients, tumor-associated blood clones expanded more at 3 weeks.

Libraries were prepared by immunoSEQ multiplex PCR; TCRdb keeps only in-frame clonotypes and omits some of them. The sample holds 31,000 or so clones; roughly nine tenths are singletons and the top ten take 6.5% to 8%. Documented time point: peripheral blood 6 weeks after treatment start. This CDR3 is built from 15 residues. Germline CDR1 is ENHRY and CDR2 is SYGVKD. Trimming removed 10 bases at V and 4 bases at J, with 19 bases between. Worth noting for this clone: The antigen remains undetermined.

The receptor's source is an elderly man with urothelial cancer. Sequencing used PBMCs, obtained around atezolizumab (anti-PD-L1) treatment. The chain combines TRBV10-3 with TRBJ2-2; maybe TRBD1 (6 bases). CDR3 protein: CATHPGESATGELFF. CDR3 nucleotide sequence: TGTGCCACCCACCCAGGGGAATCGGCCACCGGGGAGCTGTTTTTT.